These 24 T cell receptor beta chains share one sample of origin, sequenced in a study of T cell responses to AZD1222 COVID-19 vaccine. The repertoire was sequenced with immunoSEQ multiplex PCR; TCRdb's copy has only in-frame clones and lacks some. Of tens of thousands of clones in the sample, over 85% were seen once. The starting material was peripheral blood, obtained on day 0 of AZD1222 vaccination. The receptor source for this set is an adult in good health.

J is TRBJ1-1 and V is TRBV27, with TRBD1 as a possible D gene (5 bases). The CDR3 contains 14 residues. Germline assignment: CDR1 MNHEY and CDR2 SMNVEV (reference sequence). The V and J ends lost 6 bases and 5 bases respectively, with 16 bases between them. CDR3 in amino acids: CASSLSGGVTEAFF. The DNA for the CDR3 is TGTGCCAGCAGCCTATCGGGGGGGGTTACTGAAGCTTTCTTT.

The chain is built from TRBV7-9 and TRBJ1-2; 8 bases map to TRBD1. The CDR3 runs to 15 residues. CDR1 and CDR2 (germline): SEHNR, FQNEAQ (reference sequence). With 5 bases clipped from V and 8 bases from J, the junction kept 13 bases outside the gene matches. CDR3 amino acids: CASSATPGTGEGYTF. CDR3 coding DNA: TGTGCCAGCAGCGCCACCCCCGGGACAGGAGAGGGCTACACCTTC.

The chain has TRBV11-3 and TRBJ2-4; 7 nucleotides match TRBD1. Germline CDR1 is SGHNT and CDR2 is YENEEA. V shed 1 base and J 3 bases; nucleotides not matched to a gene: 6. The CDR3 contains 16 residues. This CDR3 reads CASSLGQGLDKNIQYF. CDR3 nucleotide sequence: TGTGCCAGCAGCTTAGGACAGGGTTTGGACAAAAACATTCAGTACTTC.

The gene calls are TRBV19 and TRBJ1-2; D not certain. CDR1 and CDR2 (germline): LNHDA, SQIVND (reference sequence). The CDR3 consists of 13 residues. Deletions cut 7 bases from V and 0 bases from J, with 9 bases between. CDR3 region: CASTYAANYGYTF. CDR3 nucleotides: TGTGCCAGTACGTACGCGGCTAACTATGGCTACACCTTC.

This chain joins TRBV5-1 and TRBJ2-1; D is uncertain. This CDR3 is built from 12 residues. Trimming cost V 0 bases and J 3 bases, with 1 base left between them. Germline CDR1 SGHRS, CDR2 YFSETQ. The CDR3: CASSLVYNEQFF. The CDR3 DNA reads TGCGCCAGCAGCTTGGTCTACAATGAGCAGTTCTTC.

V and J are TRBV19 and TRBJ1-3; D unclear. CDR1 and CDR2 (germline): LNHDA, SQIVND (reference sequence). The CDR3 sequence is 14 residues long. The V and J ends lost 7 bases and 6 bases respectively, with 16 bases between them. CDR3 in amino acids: CASTEEDAVNTIYF. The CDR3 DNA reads TGTGCCAGTACTGAGGAGGACGCCGTAAACACCATATATTTT. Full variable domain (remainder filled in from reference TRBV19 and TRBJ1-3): DGGITQSPKYLFRKEGQNVTLSCEQNLNHDAMYWYRQDPGQGLRLIYYSQIVNDFQKGDIAEGYSVSREKKESFPLTVTSAQKNPTAFYLCASTEEDAVNTIYFGEGSWLTVV.

The CDR3 loop is CASSPTGQTPKNIQYF. CDR3 nucleotide sequence: TGCGCCAGCAGCCCCACGGGACAGACCCCCAAAAACATTCAGTACTTC. The rearrangement links TRBV5-1 to TRBJ2-4, with TRBD1 matching over 7 bases. Per germline, CDR1 SGHRS and CDR2 YFSETQ. The CDR3 is 16 residues long. V was clipped by 4 bases and J by 2 bases; unmatched bases: 9.

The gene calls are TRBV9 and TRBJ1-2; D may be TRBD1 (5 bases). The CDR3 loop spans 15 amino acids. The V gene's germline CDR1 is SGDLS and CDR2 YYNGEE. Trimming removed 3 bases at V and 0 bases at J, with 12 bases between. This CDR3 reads CASSATGASNYGYTF. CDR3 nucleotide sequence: TGTGCCAGCAGCGCCACCGGGGCCTCTAACTATGGCTACACCTTC.

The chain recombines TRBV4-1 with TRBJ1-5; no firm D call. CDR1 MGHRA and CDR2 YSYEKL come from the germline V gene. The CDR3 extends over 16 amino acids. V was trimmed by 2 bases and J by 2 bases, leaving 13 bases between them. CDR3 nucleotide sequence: TGCGCCAGCAGCCAACCCTTAGGACGAGGCAATCAGCCCCAGCATTTT. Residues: CASSQPLGRGNQPQHF.

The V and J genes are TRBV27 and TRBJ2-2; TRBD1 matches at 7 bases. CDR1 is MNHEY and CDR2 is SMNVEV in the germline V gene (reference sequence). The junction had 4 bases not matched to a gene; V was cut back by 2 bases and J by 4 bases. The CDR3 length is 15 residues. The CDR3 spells CASSLRAGGTGELFF. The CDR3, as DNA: TGTGCCAGCAGTTTAAGGGCAGGGGGCACCGGGGAGCTGTTTTTT.

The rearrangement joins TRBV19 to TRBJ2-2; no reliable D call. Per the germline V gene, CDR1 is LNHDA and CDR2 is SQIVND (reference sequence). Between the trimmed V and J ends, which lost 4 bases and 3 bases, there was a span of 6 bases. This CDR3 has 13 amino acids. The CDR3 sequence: CASSKADTGELFF. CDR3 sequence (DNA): TGTGCCAGTAGTAAGGCGGACACCGGGGAGCTGTTTTTT.

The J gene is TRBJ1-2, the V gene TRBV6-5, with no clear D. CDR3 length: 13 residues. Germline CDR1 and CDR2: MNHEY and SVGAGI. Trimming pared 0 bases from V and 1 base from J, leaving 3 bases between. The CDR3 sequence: CASSYSHNYGYTF. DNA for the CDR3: TGTGCCAGCAGTTACTCTCATAACTATGGCTACACCTTC.

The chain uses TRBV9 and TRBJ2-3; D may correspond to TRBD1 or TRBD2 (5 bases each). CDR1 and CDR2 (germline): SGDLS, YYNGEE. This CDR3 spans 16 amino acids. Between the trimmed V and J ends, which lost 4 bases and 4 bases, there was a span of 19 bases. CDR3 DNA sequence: TGTGCCAGCAGCACCCGAGGGGCGGGTAGCCCAGATACGCAGTATTTT. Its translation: CASSTRGAGSPDTQYF.

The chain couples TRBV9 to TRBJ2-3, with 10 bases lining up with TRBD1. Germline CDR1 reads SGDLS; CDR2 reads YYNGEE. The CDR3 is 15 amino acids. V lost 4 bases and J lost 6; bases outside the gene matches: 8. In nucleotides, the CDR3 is TGTGCCAGCAGCACCAGACAGGGGGCGCAGGATACGCAGTATTTT. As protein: CASSTRQGAQDTQYF.

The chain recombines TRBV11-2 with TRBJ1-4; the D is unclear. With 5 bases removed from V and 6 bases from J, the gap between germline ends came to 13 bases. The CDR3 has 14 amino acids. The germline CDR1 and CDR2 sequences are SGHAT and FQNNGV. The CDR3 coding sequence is TGTGCCAGCAGCCTCCGGGAAAAGGATGAAAAACTGTTTTTT. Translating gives CASSLREKDEKLFF.

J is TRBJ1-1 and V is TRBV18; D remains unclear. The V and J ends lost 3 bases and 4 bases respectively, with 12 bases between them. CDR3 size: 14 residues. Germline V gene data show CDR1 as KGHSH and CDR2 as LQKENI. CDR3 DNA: TGTGCCAGCTCACCCAAGACATATGCCACTGAAGCTTTCTTT. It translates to CASSPKTYATEAFF.

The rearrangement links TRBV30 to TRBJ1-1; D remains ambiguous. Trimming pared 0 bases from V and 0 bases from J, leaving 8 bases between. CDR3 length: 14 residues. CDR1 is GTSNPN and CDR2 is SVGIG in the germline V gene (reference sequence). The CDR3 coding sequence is TGTGCCTGGAGTGTCATGGGGTTGAACACTGAAGCTTTCTTT. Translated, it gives CAWSVMGLNTEAFF.

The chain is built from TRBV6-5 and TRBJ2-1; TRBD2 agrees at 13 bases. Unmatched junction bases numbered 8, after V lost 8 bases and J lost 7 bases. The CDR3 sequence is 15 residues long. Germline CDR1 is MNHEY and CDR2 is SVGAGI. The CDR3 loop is CASRITSGGANEQFF. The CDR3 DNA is TGTGCCAGCCGAATTACTAGCGGGGGGGCGAATGAGCAGTTCTTC.

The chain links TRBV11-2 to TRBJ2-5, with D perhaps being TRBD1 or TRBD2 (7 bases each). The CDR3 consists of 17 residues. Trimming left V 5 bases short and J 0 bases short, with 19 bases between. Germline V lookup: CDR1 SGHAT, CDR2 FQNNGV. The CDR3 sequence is CASSPGGLAGHQETQYF. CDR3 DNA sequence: TGTGCCAGCAGCCCAGGGGGGTTAGCGGGCCACCAAGAGACCCAGTACTTC.

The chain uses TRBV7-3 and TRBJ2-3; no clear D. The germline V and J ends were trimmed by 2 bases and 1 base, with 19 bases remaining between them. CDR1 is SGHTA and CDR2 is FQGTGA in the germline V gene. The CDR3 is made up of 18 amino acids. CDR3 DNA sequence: TGTGCCAGCAGCTTAGGTGACTTCTGGAAGCATGGCACAGATACGCAGTATTTT. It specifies CASSLGDFWKHGTDTQYF.

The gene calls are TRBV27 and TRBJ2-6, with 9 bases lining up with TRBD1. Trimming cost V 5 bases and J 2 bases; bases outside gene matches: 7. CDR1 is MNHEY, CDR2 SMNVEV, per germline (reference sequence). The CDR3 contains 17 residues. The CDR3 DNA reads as TGTGCCAGCAGTACCGGACAGGGGCGTACTGGGGCCAACGTCCTGACTTTC. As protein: CASSTGQGRTGANVLTF.

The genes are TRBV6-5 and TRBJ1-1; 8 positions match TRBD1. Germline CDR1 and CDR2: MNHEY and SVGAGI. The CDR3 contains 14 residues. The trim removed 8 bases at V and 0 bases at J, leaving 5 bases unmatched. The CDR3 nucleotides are TGTGCCAGCCAAAGGACAGGGATGAACACTGAAGCTTTCTTT. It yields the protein CASQRTGMNTEAFF.

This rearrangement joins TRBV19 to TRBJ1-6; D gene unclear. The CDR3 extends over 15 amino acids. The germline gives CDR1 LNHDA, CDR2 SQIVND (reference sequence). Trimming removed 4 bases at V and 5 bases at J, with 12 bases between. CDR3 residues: CASSTSGSHNSPLHF. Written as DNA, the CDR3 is TGTGCCAGTAGTACCTCCGGGTCTCATAATTCACCCCTCCACTTT.

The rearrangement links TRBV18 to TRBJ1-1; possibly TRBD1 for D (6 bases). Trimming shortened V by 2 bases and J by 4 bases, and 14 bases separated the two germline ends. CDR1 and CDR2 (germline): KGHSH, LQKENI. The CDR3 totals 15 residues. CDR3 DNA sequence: TGTGCCAGCTCACCAGGACAGACCCCGAGCACTGAAGCTTTCTTT. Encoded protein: CASSPGQTPSTEAFF.